The next 22 T cell receptor beta chains were all read from a single sample in a study of response to subunit inactivated influenza vaccine. TCRdb analysed the RT-PCR reads with MiXCR anew, one entry per CDR3 protein. This sample has 560,000 or so distinct CDR3 sequences, with approximately 7.1% found just once. The sample was PBMCs from blood, taken roughly 24 months after vaccination. These receptors originate from a man aged 50 to 69 who received an inactivated influenza vaccine.

Only a few counts were recorded for this clonotype. V usage is TRBV24-1 and J usage is TRBJ2-5; D ambiguous. The length of the CDR3 is 15 residues. Germline-derived CDR1 and CDR2 are KGHDR and SFDVKD. Trimming left V 1 base short and J 1 base short, with 9 bases between. CDR3 nucleotide sequence: TGTGCCACCAGTGATTTTGACGGATTCCAAGAGACCCAGTACTTC. It is translated as CATSDFDGFQETQYF.

This clonotype was counted only a few times. This could be a read error, since a much larger clone is one nucleotide away. The V call is TRBV5-5, the J call TRBJ2-1; D is possibly TRBD1 (5 bases). V was trimmed by 4 bases and J by 9 bases, leaving 14 bases between them. Germline CDR1 reads SGHKS; CDR2 reads YYEKEE (reference sequence). CDR3 length equals 13 residues. The CDR3 loop reads CASSPGANSEQFF. Written as DNA, the CDR3 is TGTGCCAGCAGCCCTGGGGCCAACAGTGAGCAGTTCTTC.

This chain uses TRBV4-3 with TRBJ2-1; 13 positions agree with TRBD2. The CDR3 extends over 17 amino acids. V shed 4 bases, J shed 2 bases, and the junction held 5 bases outside the gene matches. CDR1 is LGHNA and CDR2 is YSLEER in the germline V gene. In DNA form, the CDR3 reads TGCGCCAGCAGCCCCACCGGGACTAGCGGGACCTACAATGAGCAGTTCTTC. Its translation: CASSPTGTSGTYNEQFF.

The rearrangement uses TRBV7-6 and TRBJ2-7, with 12 nucleotides matching TRBD2. V shed 4 bases, J shed 3 bases, and the junction held 7 bases outside the gene matches. The germline V gene has CDR1 SGHVS and CDR2 FNYEAQ. The CDR3 runs 16 residues. For the CDR3, the DNA is TGTGCCAGCAGCTCGGGGAGGGGACTAGCGGGCTACGAGCAGTACTTC. It is translated as CASSSGRGLAGYEQYF. Drawing the rest from reference TRBV7-6 and TRBJ2-7, the complete variable domain is GAGVSQSPRYKVTKRGQDVALRCDPISGHVSLYWYRQALGQGPEFLTYFNYEAQQDKSGLPNDRFSAERPEGSISTLTIQRTEQRDSAMYRCASSSGRGLAGYEQYFGPGTRLTVT.

This clonotype appeared a few times. The genes are TRBV4-2 and TRBJ2-6; D might be TRBD1 (6 bases). Germline loops: CDR1 LGHNA, CDR2 YNFKEQ. V was shortened by 0 bases and J by 0 bases, with 12 bases between the two germline ends. CDR3 length: 18 residues. The CDR3, as DNA: TGTGCCAGCAGCCAAGATCCAACAGGGCGCTCTGGGGCCAACGTCCTGACTTTC. Protein sequence: CASSQDPTGRSGANVLTF.

A single count supports this clonotype. The chain combines TRBV5-1 with TRBJ1-1; D not certain. V was pared by 8 bases and J by 1 base, with 9 bases between. The CDR3 runs to 12 residues. Germline-derived CDR1 and CDR2 are SGHRS and YFSETQ. Here the CDR3 reads CASGVGNTEAFF. The CDR3 DNA is TGCGCCAGTGGGGTGGGGAACACTGAAGCTTTCTTT.

This clonotype occurred many times. The CDR3 DNA follows: TGTGCCAGCAGCAGGGACACTGCTAACTATGGCTACACCTTC. It translates to CASSRDTANYGYTF. The J gene is TRBJ1-2, the V gene TRBV11-1; possibly TRBD1 for D (6 bases). The CDR3 spans 14 residues. Germline V gene data show CDR1 as SGHAT and CDR2 as FQDESV (reference sequence). V shed 5 bases and J shed 0 bases, with 10 bases lying between them.

The table lists this clonotype with a few counts. The chain combines TRBV20-1 with TRBJ1-1, with no clear D. Germline CDR1 is DFQATT and CDR2 is SNEGSKA (reference sequence). This CDR3 is built from 15 residues. V lost 0 bases and J 1 base, leaving 12 bases between the germline ends. CDR3 coding DNA: TGCAGTGCTAGAGATTATGAGACATGGAACACTGAAGCTTTCTTT. Translation gives CSARDYETWNTEAFF.

This clonotype was seen at least ten times. This chain connects TRBV3-1 to TRBJ1-1, with D perhaps TRBD1 (5 bases). CDR1 is LGHDT, CDR2 YNNKEL, per germline (reference sequence). The CDR3 is 13 amino acids. The V end lost 6 bases, the J end lost 1 base, and 9 bases lay between the germline ends. The CDR3 bases are TGTGCCAGCAGTTCCGGGGCGAACACTGAAGCTTTCTTT. This encodes CASSSGANTEAFF. Drawing the rest from reference TRBV3-1 and TRBJ1-1, the complete variable domain is DTAVSQTPKYLVTQMGNDKSIKCEQNLGHDTMYWYKQDSKKFLKIMFSYNNKELIINETVPNRFSPKSPDKAHLNLHINSLELGDSAVYFCASSSGANTEAFFGQGTRLTVV.

This clonotype was picked up many times. The CDR3 sequence: CASSRDGGGLGDTQYF. In nucleotides, the CDR3 is TGTGCCAGCAGCCGAGATGGGGGGGGCCTTGGAGATACGCAGTATTTT. The chain uses TRBV4-2 and TRBJ2-3, with TRBD2 as a possible D gene (7 bases). This CDR3 has 16 residues. Trimming removed 4 bases at V and 5 bases at J, with 19 bases between. CDR1 and CDR2 (germline): LGHNA, YNFKEQ.

This clonotype was seen ten or more times. The CDR3 region is CASSLDRGPHGYTF. For the CDR3, the DNA is TGTGCCAGCAGCTTAGACCGGGGGCCCCATGGCTACACCTTC. The rearrangement joins TRBV11-2 to TRBJ1-2, with TRBD1 as a possible D gene (6 bases). Looked up from germline, CDR1 is SGHAT and CDR2 is FQNNGV. This CDR3 is 14 amino acids long. Trimming took 0 bases from V and 6 from J, leaving 11 bases between them.

This clonotype came up many times. The chain has TRBV27 and TRBJ2-1; D call uncertain. CDR1 is MNHEY, CDR2 SMNVEV, per germline (reference sequence). V was clipped by 5 bases and J by 2 bases, with 7 bases between them. The CDR3 extends over 13 amino acids. The CDR3 spells CASSRSAYNEQFF. The CDR3 DNA follows: TGTGCCAGCAGTCGGTCCGCCTACAATGAGCAGTTCTTC.

The chain employs TRBV28 and TRBJ2-7; 13 bases map to TRBD2. This CDR3 contains 15 residues. With V trimmed by 5 bases and J by 5 bases, 6 bases remained unmatched. The germline gives CDR1 MDHEN, CDR2 SYDVKM. For the CDR3, the DNA is TGTGCCAGCAGTCCAGGGACTAGCGGGATGCACGAGCAGTACTTC. Encoded protein: CASSPGTSGMHEQYF.

This clonotype was picked up a small number of times. The J gene is TRBJ2-1, the V gene TRBV12-3 or TRBV12-4; tentatively, D is TRBD1 or TRBD2 (5 bases each). Trimming cost V 2 bases and J 2 bases, with 13 bases left between them. The CDR3 contains 16 residues. Here the CDR3 reads CASSLRGANTYNEQFF. DNA for the CDR3: TGTGCCAGCAGTTTAAGAGGGGCTAACACCTACAATGAGCAGTTCTTC.

In its sample, this clonotype was seen many times. The chain has TRBV3-1 and TRBJ2-1, with TRBD2 matching 13 bases. V was pared by 3 bases and J by 12 bases, with 11 bases of the junction left unmatched. Per germline, CDR1 LGHDT and CDR2 YNNKEL (reference sequence). The CDR3 runs 16 residues. The CDR3 here is CASSQPGLAGSYGQFF. CDR3 nucleotide sequence: TGTGCCAGCAGCCAGCCGGGACTAGCGGGGTCTTATGGGCAGTTCTTC.

This clonotype occurred a few times. The V and J genes are TRBV5-1 and TRBJ2-5; 7 bases map to TRBD1. CDR1 and CDR2 (germline): SGHRS, YFSETQ. Trimming took 4 bases from V and 5 from J; bases not matched to a gene: 8. This CDR3 region has 14 residues. The CDR3 spells CASSDGRGRETQYF. The CDR3 DNA reads TGCGCCAGCAGCGATGGAAGGGGGCGGGAGACCCAGTACTTC.

This clonotype showed up many times. The chain combines TRBV30 with TRBJ2-2, with 10 bases matching TRBD2. The CDR3 contains 14 residues. Germline V CDR1 and CDR2: GTSNPN, SVGIG (reference sequence). The trim removed 1 base at V and 4 bases at J, leaving 0 bases unmatched. For the CDR3, the DNA is TGTGCCTGGAGTGGACTAGCGGGCACCGGGGAGCTGTTTTTT. Translated: CAWSGLAGTGELFF.

J is TRBJ2-3 and V is TRBV9; 8 nucleotides line up with TRBD2. Trimming cost V 4 bases and J 0 bases; bases outside gene matches: 4. The germline V gene encodes CDR1 SGDLS and CDR2 YYNGEE. This CDR3 comprises 15 residues. Written as DNA, the CDR3 is TGTGCCAGCAGCCCTATAGCGGGAAGCACAGATACGCAGTATTTT. Translation gives CASSPIAGSTDTQYF.

In this sample, this clonotype turned up many times. The chain uses TRBV7-2 and TRBJ2-5; D is ambiguous. CDR1 is SGHTA and CDR2 is FQGNSA in the germline V gene. The CDR3 runs to 12 residues. Trimming left V 7 bases short and J 2 bases short, with 8 bases between. The CDR3: CASMVPQETQYF. The CDR3, as DNA: TGTGCCAGCATGGTCCCACAAGAGACCCAGTACTTC.

This clonotype was seen many times. This chain connects TRBV5-4 to TRBJ2-2, with D uncertain. V was shortened by 0 bases and J by 7 bases, with 7 bases between the two germline ends. The CDR3 has 13 amino acids. Germline loops: CDR1 SGHNT, CDR2 YYREEE (reference sequence). CDR3 protein: CASSLGFSGELFF. The CDR3 nucleotides are TGTGCCAGCAGCTTGGGGTTCAGCGGGGAGCTGTTTTTT.

Only a few counts were recorded for this clonotype. The chain couples TRBV28 to TRBJ2-3; 9 bases are shared with TRBD2. J gave up 4 bases and V 4 bases, and 6 bases lay outside the gene matches. Germline V gives CDR1 MDHEN, CDR2 SYDVKM. This CDR3 comprises 15 residues. For the CDR3, the DNA is TGTGCCAGCAGTTCCGGCGGGGGGGGAGCAGATACGCAGTATTTT. This gives the protein CASSSGGGGADTQYF.

There are many counts of this clonotype. The rearrangement links TRBV20-1 to TRBJ1-4; possible D gene TRBD1, 6 bases. Germline CDR1 is DFQATT and CDR2 is SNEGSKA (reference sequence). V lost 0 bases, J lost 6 bases, and 14 bases lay in between. The CDR3 sequence is 15 residues long. The CDR3 is CSARDGAGAHEKLFF. The DNA for the CDR3 is TGCAGTGCTAGAGATGGGGCAGGGGCCCATGAAAAACTGTTTTTT.